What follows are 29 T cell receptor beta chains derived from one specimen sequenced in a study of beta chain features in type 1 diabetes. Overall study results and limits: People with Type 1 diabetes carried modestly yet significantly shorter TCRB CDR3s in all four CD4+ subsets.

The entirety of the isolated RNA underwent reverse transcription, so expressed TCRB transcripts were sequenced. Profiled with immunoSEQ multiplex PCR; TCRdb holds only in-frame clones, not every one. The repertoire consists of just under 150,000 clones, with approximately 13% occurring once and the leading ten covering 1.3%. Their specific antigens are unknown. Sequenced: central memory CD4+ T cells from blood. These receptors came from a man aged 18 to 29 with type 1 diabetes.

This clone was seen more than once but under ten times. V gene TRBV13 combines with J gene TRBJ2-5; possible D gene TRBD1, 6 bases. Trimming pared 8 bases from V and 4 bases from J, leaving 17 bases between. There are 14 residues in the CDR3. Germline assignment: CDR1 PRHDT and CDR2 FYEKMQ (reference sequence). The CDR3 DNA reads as TGTGCCAGCGCACGAAAGGGGGTCGGAGAGACCCAGTACTTC. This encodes CASARKGVGETQYF.

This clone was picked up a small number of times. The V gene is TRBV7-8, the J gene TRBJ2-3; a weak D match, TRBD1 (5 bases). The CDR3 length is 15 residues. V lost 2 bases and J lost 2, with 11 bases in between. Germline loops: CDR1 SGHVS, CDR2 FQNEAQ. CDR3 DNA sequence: TGTGCCAGCAGCTTACAGGGCTACTACACAGATACGCAGTATTTT. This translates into CASSLQGYYTDTQYF.

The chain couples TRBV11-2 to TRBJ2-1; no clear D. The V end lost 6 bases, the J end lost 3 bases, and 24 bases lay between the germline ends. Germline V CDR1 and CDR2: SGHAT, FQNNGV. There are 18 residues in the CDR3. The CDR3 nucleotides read TGTGCCAGCAGGATATTTGCCCTGTGGCGGCCCGGCTACAATGAGCAGTTCTTC. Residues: CASRIFALWRPGYNEQFF. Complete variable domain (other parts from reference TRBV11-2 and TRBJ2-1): EAGVAQSPRYKIIEKRQSVAFWCNPISGHATLYWYQQILGQGPKLLIQFQNNGVVDDSQLPKDRFSAERLKGVDSTLKIQPAKLEDSAVYLCASRIFALWRPGYNEQFFGPGTRLTVL.

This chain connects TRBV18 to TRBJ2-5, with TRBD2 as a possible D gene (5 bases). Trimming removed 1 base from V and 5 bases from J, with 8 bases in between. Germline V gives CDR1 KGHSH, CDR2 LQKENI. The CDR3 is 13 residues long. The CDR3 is CASSPQQRETQYF. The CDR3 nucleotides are TGTGCCAGCTCACCACAACAGCGGGAGACCCAGTACTTC.

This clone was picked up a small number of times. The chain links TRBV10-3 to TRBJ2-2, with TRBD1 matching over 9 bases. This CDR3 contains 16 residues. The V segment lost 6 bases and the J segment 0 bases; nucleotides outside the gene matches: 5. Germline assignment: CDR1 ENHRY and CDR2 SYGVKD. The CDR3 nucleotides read TGTGCCATCAGCCGGGACAGGGCTCCGAACACCGGGGAGCTGTTTTTT. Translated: CAISRDRAPNTGELFF.

CDR3 nucleotide sequence: TGTGCCATCAGAAACAACCGCCCGGACAATGAGCAGTTCTTC. As protein: CAIRNNRPDNEQFF. V and J are TRBV10-3 and TRBJ2-1; D is unclear. V shed 6 bases and J shed 5 bases, with 14 bases lying between them. Germline values: CDR1 ENHRY, CDR2 SYGVKD. The CDR3 sequence is 14 residues long.

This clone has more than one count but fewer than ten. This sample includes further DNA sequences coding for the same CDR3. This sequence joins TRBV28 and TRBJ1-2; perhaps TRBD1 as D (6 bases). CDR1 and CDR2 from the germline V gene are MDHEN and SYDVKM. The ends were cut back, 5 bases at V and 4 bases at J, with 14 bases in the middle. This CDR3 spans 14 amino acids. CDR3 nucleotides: TGTGCCAGCAGTCCCGGGACATTTAGCTATGGCTACACCTTC. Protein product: CASSPGTFSYGYTF.

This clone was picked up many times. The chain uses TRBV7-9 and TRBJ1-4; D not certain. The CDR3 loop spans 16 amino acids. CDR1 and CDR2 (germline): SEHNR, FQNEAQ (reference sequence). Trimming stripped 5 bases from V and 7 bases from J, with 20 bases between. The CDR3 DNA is TGTGCCAGCAGCGACCGAGACGCCCTGCGGAGTGAAAAACTGTTTTTT. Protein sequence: CASSDRDALRSEKLFF.

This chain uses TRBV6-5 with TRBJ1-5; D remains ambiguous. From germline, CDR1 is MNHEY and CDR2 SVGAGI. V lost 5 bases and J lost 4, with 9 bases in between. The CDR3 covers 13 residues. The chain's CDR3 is CASSLQGNQPQHF. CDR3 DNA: TGTGCCAGCAGTCTCCAAGGGAATCAGCCCCAGCATTTT.

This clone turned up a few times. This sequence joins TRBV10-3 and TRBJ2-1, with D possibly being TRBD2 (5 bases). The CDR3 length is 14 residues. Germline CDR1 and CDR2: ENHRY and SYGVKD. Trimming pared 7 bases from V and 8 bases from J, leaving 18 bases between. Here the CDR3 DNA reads TGTGCCATCACGTCGGACTCCTCCGGGTATGAGCAGTTCTTC. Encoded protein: CAITSDSSGYEQFF.

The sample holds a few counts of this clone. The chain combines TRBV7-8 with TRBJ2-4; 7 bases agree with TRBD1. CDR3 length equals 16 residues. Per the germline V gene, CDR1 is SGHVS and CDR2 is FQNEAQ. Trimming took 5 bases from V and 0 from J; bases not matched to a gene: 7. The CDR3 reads CASSPDRVLAKNIQYF. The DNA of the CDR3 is TGTGCCAGCAGCCCTGACAGGGTGCTAGCCAAAAACATTCAGTACTTC. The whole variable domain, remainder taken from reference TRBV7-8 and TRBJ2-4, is GAGVSQSPRYKVAKRGQDVALRCDPISGHVSLFWYQQALGQGPEFLTYFQNEAQLDKSGLPSDRFFAERPEGSVSTLKIQRTQQEDSAVYLCASSPDRVLAKNIQYFGAGTRLSVL.

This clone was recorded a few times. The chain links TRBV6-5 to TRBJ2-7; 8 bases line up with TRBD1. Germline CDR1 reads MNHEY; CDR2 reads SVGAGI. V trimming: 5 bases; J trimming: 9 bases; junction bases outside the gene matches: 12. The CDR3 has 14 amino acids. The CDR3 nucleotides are TGTGCCAGCAGTCTACAGGGGGGTGCCGAACGGCAGTACTTC. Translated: CASSLQGGAERQYF.

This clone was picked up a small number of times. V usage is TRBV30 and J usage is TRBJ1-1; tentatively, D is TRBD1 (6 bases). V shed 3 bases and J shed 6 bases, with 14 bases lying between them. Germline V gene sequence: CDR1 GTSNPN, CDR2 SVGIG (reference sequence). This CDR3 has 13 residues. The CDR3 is CAWRQGYQAEAFF. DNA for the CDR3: TGTGCCTGGAGGCAGGGGTATCAGGCTGAAGCTTTCTTT.

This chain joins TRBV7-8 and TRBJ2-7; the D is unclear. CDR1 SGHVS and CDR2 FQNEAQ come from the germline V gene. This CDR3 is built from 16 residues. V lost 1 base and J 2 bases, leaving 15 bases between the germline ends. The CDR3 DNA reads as TGTGCCAGCAGCTTAGATTCCGGGTTCCCTACCTACGAGCAGTACTTC. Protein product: CASSLDSGFPTYEQYF.

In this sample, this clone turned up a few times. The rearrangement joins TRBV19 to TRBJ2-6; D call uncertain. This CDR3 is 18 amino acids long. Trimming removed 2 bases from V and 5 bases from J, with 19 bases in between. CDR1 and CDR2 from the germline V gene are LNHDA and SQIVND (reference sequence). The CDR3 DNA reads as TGTGCCAGTAGTATAACGCCGTACAACTCTAGACGGGCCAACGTCCTGACTTTC. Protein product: CASSITPYNSRRANVLTF.

The CDR3 spells CASTFAGGTDTQYF. CDR3 DNA: TGTGCCAGCACGTTCGCGGGGGGCACAGATACGCAGTATTTT. V gene TRBV2 combines with J gene TRBJ2-3, with 7 bases fitting TRBD2. Trimming took 7 bases from V and 1 from J; bases not matched to a gene: 5. CDR1 and CDR2 (germline): SNHLY, FYNNEI. CDR3 length: 14 residues.

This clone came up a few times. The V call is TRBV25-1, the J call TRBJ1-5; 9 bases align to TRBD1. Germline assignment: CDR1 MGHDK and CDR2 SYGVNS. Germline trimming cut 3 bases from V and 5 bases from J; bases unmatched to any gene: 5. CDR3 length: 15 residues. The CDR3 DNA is TGTGCCAGCAGTGATTTCAGGACAGGGGATCAGCCCCAGCATTTT. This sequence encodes CASSDFRTGDQPQHF.

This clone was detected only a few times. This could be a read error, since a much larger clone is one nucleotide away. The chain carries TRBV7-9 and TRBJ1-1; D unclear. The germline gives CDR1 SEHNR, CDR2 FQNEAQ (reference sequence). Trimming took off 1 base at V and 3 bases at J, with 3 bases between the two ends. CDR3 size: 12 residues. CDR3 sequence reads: CASSLEYTEAFF. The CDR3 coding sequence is TGTGCCAGCAGCTTAGAGTACACTGAAGCTTTCTTT.

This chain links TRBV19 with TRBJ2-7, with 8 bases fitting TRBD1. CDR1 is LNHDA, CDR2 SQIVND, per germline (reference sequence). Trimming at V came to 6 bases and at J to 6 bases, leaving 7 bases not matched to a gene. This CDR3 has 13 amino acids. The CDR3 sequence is CASSQGALLEQYF. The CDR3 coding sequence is TGTGCCAGTAGCCAGGGGGCTTTACTCGAGCAGTACTTC.

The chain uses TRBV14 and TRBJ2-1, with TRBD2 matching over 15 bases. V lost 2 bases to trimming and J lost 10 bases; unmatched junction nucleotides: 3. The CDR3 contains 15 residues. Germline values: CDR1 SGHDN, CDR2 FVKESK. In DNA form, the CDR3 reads TGTGCCAGCAGCCAACTCGGGACTAGCGGGGGGGAGCAGTTCTTC. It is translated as CASSQLGTSGGEQFF.

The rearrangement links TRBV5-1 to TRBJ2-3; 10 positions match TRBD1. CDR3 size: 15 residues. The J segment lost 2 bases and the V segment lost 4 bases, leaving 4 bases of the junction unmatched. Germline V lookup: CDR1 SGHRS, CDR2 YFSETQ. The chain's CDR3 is CASSGGQGPTDTQYF. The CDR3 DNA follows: TGCGCCAGCAGCGGGGGACAGGGGCCCACAGATACGCAGTATTTT. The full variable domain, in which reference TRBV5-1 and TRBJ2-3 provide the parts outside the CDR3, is KAGVTQTPRYLIKTRGQQVTLSCSPISGHRSVSWYQQTPGQGLQFLFEYFSETQRNKGNFPGRFSGRQFSNSRSEMNVSTLELGDSALYLCASSGGQGPTDTQYFGPGTRLTVL.

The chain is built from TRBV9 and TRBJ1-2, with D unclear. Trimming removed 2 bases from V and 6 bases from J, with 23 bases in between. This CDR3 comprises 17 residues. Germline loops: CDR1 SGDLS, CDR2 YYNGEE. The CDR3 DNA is TGTGCCAGCAGCGTCACGTATATACCACGAGGGTCCAATGGCTACACCTTC. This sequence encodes CASSVTYIPRGSNGYTF.

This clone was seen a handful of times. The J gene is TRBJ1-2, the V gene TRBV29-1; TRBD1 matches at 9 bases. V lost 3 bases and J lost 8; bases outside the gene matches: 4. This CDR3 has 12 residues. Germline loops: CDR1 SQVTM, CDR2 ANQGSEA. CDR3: CSVEDRGDGYTF. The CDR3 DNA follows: TGCAGCGTTGAGGACAGGGGTGACGGCTACACCTTC.

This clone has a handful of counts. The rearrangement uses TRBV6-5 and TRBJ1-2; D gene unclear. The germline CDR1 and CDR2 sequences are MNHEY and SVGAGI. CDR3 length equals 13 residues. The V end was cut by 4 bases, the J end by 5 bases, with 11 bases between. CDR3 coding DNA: TGTGCCAGCAGTTCGGCGGGCGAATATGGCTACACCTTC. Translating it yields CASSSAGEYGYTF.

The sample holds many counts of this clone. The CDR3 DNA is TGCAGCGTGGCAAGGACAGGGGACACTGAAGCTTTCTTT. Protein: CSVARTGDTEAFF. This rearrangement joins TRBV29-1 to TRBJ1-1; TRBD1 matches 9 bases. The J segment lost 3 bases and the V segment lost 6 bases, leaving 5 bases of the junction unmatched. The CDR3 totals 13 residues. Germline V lookup: CDR1 SQVTM, CDR2 ANQGSEA.

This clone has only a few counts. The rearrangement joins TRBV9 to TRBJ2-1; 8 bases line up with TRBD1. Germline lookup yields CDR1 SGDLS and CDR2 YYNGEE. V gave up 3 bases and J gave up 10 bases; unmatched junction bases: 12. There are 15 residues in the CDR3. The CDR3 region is CASSARSTGVKEQFF. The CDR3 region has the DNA TGTGCCAGCAGCGCCCGCTCGACAGGGGTTAAAGAGCAGTTCTTC.

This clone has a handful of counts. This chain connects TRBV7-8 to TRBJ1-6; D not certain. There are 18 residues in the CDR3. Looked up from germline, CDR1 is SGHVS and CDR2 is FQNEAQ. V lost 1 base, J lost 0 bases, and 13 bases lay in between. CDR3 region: CASSLVGLGSSYNSPLHF. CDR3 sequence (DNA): TGTGCCAGCAGCTTAGTAGGACTTGGGAGCTCCTATAATTCACCCCTCCACTTT.

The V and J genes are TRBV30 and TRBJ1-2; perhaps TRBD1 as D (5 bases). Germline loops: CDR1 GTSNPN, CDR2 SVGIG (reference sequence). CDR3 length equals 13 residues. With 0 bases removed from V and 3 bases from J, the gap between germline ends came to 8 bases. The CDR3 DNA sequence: TGTGCCTGGAGTGTACAGGCCCACTATGGCTACACCTTC. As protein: CAWSVQAHYGYTF.

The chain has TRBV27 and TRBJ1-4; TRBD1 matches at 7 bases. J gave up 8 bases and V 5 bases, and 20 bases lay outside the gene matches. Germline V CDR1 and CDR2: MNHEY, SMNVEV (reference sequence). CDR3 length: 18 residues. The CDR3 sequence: CASSPSLIRTGSWEKLFF. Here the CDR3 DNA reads TGTGCCAGCAGTCCCAGCCTCATACGGACAGGCTCTTGGGAAAAACTGTTTTTT.